Listed below are T cell receptor beta chains from one sample, sequenced in a study of hypomethylating agent response in myelodysplastic syndrome. Profiled with immunoSEQ multiplex PCR; TCRdb holds only in-frame clones, not every one. Here the sample spans approximately 4,000 clones, around 83% being singletons. Specimen: bone marrow, collected before or after starting hypomethylating agent treatment for myelodysplastic syndrome (not recorded which). The receptors originated from a human donor with myelodysplastic syndrome. Each CDR3 is given with its conserved first and last residue. D genes are given only for firm matches. Some rows have no size entry. The others give once, few or many, or a class for an expanded clone.

DNA	CDR3	V	J	size	D
TGCGCCAGCAGCTTCCATCCCGGGACTAGCGGGTCCAACGAGCAGTACTTC	CASSFHPGTSGSNEQYF	TRBV5-1	TRBJ2-7	.	TRBD2
TGTGCCAGCATGGCGGTCCGAGGGGAGACCCAGTACTTC	CASMAVRGETQYF	TRBV2	TRBJ2-5	.	.
TGTGCCATCAGTGTGGGGACAGGGACTAGCGGGAGTTGGGATGAGCAGTTCTTC	CAISVGTGTSGSWDEQFF	TRBV10-3	TRBJ2-1	.	TRBD2
TGTGCCTGGAGTGGGACAGGTGATACCCTAGATGAAAAACTGTTTTTT	CAWSGTGDTLDEKLFF	TRBV30	TRBJ1-4	.	TRBD1
TGTGCCAGTAGTCCTACAGGGGGCAACTTGGTCACTGAGCAGTTCTTC	CASSPTGGNLVTEQFF	TRBV19	TRBJ2-1	.	TRBD1
TGTGCCAGCAGTTTTGGAGACAACTATGGCTACACCTTC	CASSFGDNYGYTF	TRBV28	TRBJ1-2	once	.
TGTGCCAGCAGCTTGACAGGCCCCTACGAGCAGTACTTC	CASSLTGPYEQYF	TRBV5-6	TRBJ2-7	.	.
TGTGCCAGCAGGGAGGGCCTCCTCGAGACCCAGTACTTC	CASREGLLETQYF	TRBV2	TRBJ2-5	.	.
TGTGCCAGTGGGGGGGCAGGGAATGGCTACACCTTC	CASGGAGNGYTF	TRBV7-3	TRBJ1-2	few	.
TGTGCCAGTAGTGCTCGCACTAGCACAGATACGCAGTATTTT	CASSARTSTDTQYF	TRBV19	TRBJ2-3	.	.
TGTGCCAGCAGCGGGTATGGGGGGGTCTCCACAGATACGCAGTATTTT	CASSGYGGVSTDTQYF	TRBV7-9	TRBJ2-3	.	TRBD2
TGTGCCAGCAGCTTAGCGAATGGCTACGAGCAGTACTTC	CASSLANGYEQYF	TRBV7-2	TRBJ2-7	few	.
TGTGCCAGCAGCATCCGGGACAGGGGGCAAGAGACCCAGTACTTC	CASSIRDRGQETQYF	TRBV7-9	TRBJ2-5	once	TRBD1
TGTGCCAGTACCGACTATCAGGACACTGAAGCTTTCTTT	CASTDYQDTEAFF	TRBV19	TRBJ1-1	.	.
TGTGCCAGCAGTTACTTTTCAGCGGGGGGGGGCTACGAGCAGTACTTC	CASSYFSAGGGYEQYF	TRBV6-5	TRBJ2-7	.	TRBD2
TGTGCCAGCAGCAAAGGAATTAGACTAGCCCATAAGGGGGGATACAATGAGCAGTTCTTC	CASSKGIRLAHKGGYNEQFF	TRBV21-1	TRBJ2-1	.	.